Below, 19 T cell receptor beta chains from the same sample are listed, as sequenced in a study of blood T cell repertoires in COVID-19. Sequencing used immunoSEQ multiplex PCR; TCRdb keeps in-frame clones, though not all of them. The sample yields 65,000 to 100,000 clones, almost 90% seen once. Material: peripheral blood. The receptors originated from a woman older than 75 with acute or convalescent COVID-19.

V usage is TRBV3-1 (or the pseudogene TRBV3-2) and J usage is TRBJ1-2, with D maybe TRBD1 (6 bases). V shed 1 base and J shed 4 bases, with 7 bases lying between them. The CDR3 is made up of 13 amino acids. The germline CDR1 and CDR2 sequences are LGHDT and YNNKEL (reference sequence). The DNA for the CDR3 is TGTGCCAGCAGCCAAGGCAGGGGCTATGGCTACACCTTC. Encoded protein: CASSQGRGYGYTF.

This chain joins TRBV4-1 and TRBJ2-7; D is possibly TRBD1 (6 bases). There are 14 residues in the CDR3. CDR1 is MGHRA and CDR2 is YSYEKL in the germline V gene. Trimming took 11 bases from V and 2 from J, leaving 19 bases between them. The CDR3 spells CAAPRGSHPYEQYF. Here the CDR3 DNA reads TGCGCCGCACCCAGGGGAAGCCATCCCTACGAGCAGTACTTC.

The chain links TRBV27 to TRBJ2-1; D is perhaps TRBD1 (6 bases). Germline lookup yields CDR1 MNHEY and CDR2 SMNVEV (reference sequence). The V end lost 3 bases, the J end lost 2 bases, and 14 bases lay between the germline ends. The CDR3 runs 16 residues. CDR3 in amino acids: CASSLRGSAPYNEQFF. Written as DNA, the CDR3 is TGTGCCAGCAGTTTGAGGGGGAGCGCCCCCTACAATGAGCAGTTCTTC.

The V gene is TRBV28, the J gene TRBJ2-3; 7 positions agree with TRBD1. This CDR3 contains 15 residues. With V trimmed by 10 bases and J by 0 bases, 10 bases remained unmatched. Germline CDR1 MDHEN, CDR2 SYDVKM. The DNA of the CDR3 is TGTGCCATCTCTAGTAGGGACAGCAGCACAGATACGCAGTATTTT. It translates to CAISSRDSSTDTQYF.

The chain carries TRBV6-5 and TRBJ2-7; 8 nucleotides agree with TRBD2. Trimming removed 6 bases from V and 1 base from J; junction bases left unmatched: 5. CDR3 length: 14 amino acids. CDR1 and CDR2 (germline): MNHEY, SVGAGI. CDR3 bases: TGTGCCAGCAGGGGAGCGGGGGAGTCCTACGAGCAGTACTTC. Its translation: CASRGAGESYEQYF.

This rearrangement joins TRBV6-2 or TRBV6-3 to TRBJ1-2, with 7 nucleotides matching TRBD1. From germline, CDR1 is MNHEY and CDR2 SVGEGT. The CDR3 covers 14 residues. Trimming took 2 bases from V and 2 from J; bases not matched to a gene: 2. CDR3 protein: CASSYAGGNYGYTF. The CDR3 DNA follows: TGTGCCAGCAGTTACGCAGGGGGGAACTATGGCTACACCTTC.

The CDR3: CASSGGGGGADTQYF. In DNA form, the CDR3 reads TGCGCCAGCAGCGGCGGCGGGGGGGGCGCAGATACGCAGTATTTT. This chain connects TRBV5-1 to TRBJ2-3; the match to TRBD2 covers 9 bases. The CDR3 sequence is 15 residues long. V lost 4 bases, J lost 4 bases, and 7 bases stayed unmatched. From germline, CDR1 is SGHRS and CDR2 YFSETQ.

This chain joins TRBV19 and TRBJ1-1, with D unclear. The CDR3 runs 13 residues. The germline gives CDR1 LNHDA, CDR2 SQIVND (reference sequence). V lost 5 bases to trimming and J lost 3 bases, with 10 bases between them. The CDR3 DNA reads as TGTGCCAGTAGTCGTGGGAGGGACACTGAAGCTTTCTTT. It yields the protein CASSRGRDTEAFF. The full variable domain, in which reference TRBV19 and TRBJ1-1 provide the parts outside the CDR3, is DGGITQSPKYLFRKEGQNVTLSCEQNLNHDAMYWYRQDPGQGLRLIYYSQIVNDFQKGDIAEGYSVSREKKESFPLTVTSAQKNPTAFYLCASSRGRDTEAFFGQGTRLTVV.

This chain connects TRBV7-9 to TRBJ1-2; 7 bases line up with TRBD1. CDR1 SEHNR and CDR2 FQNEAQ come from the germline V gene (reference sequence). The CDR3 has 14 amino acids. Germline trimming cut 4 bases from V and 7 bases from J; bases unmatched to any gene: 9. CDR3 sequence: CASSSDRQAPGYTF. CDR3 nucleotides: TGTGCCAGCAGCTCGGACAGGCAGGCACCTGGCTACACCTTC.

This CDR3 reads CASSGKQGASPLHF. The CDR3 DNA reads TGTGCCAGCTCGGGAAAACAGGGTGCTTCACCCCTCCACTTT. The genes are TRBV11-2 and TRBJ1-6; tentative D call: TRBD1 (6 bases). V lost 8 bases, J lost 9 bases, and 17 bases lay in between. Germline assignment: CDR1 SGHAT and CDR2 FQNNGV. This CDR3 is built from 14 residues.

The chain carries TRBV10-3 and TRBJ1-6; maybe TRBD1 (6 bases). This CDR3 comprises 14 residues. The germline V gene has CDR1 ENHRY and CDR2 SYGVKD. The V and J ends lost 3 bases and 9 bases respectively, with 12 bases between them. The CDR3 loop reads CAISDEQGVSPLHF. In DNA form, the CDR3 reads TGTGCCATCAGTGATGAACAGGGTGTTTCACCCCTCCACTTT.

The chain is built from TRBV25-1 and TRBJ2-2, with 10 bases that match TRBD1. CDR1 and CDR2 from the germline V gene are MGHDK and SYGVNS. CDR3 length: 15 residues. After removal of 7 bases from V and 3 bases from J, the junction contained 5 bases not matched to a gene. The DNA of the CDR3 is TGTGCCAGCAACGAGGGACAGGGGCACACCGGGGAGCTGTTTTTT. This sequence encodes CASNEGQGHTGELFF.

This chain joins TRBV9 and TRBJ2-1, with D hard to call. V was pared by 1 base and J by 5 bases, with 16 bases between. The germline V gene has CDR1 SGDLS and CDR2 YYNGEE. The CDR3 covers 16 residues. CDR3 loop: CASSVLAATLNNEQFF. CDR3 DNA sequence: TGTGCCAGCAGCGTATTGGCGGCCACCCTCAACAATGAGCAGTTCTTC.

The V gene is TRBV5-1, the J gene TRBJ2-1; 9 bases are a match to TRBD1. The germline V gene has CDR1 SGHRS and CDR2 YFSETQ. V shed 6 bases, J shed 1 base, and the junction held 8 bases outside the gene matches. CDR3 length: 16 amino acids. The CDR3 reads CASTEQGAMSYNEQFF. The CDR3 DNA reads as TGCGCCAGCACAGAACAGGGGGCTATGTCCTACAATGAGCAGTTCTTC. Full variable domain (missing parts from reference TRBV5-1 and TRBJ2-1): KAGVTQTPRYLIKTRGQQVTLSCSPISGHRSVSWYQQTPGQGLQFLFEYFSETQRNKGNFPGRFSGRQFSNSRSEMNVSTLELGDSALYLCASTEQGAMSYNEQFFGPGTRLTVL.

The rearrangement links TRBV7-9 to TRBJ1-2; TRBD1 aligns across 9 bases. Germline V gene sequence: CDR1 SEHNR, CDR2 FQNEAQ (reference sequence). Losses at the gene ends were 5 bases for V and 8 bases for J; bases not matched to a gene: 15. This CDR3 region has 16 residues. CDR3 sequence reads: CASSPRRGQGLVGYTF. CDR3 nucleotides: TGTGCCAGCAGCCCGCGAAGGGGACAGGGCCTTGTAGGCTACACCTTC.

The chain couples TRBV6-2 or TRBV6-3 to TRBJ1-6, with a weak D call TRBD1 (6 bases). From germline, CDR1 is MNHEY and CDR2 SVGEGT. The CDR3 runs 16 residues. V dropped 5 bases and J dropped 5 bases, with 16 bases sitting between them. The CDR3 nucleotides are TGTGCCAGCAGTAAAGGGGGTGGTATCAATAATTCACCCCTCCACTTT. Protein product: CASSKGGGINNSPLHF.

The V and J genes are TRBV12-3 or TRBV12-4 and TRBJ2-1, with 12 bases matching TRBD2. The CDR3 totals 13 residues. Trimming at V came to 11 bases and at J to 7 bases, leaving 6 bases not matched to a gene. CDR3 nucleotide sequence: TGTGCCCCACTAGCGGGGGGATGTAATGAGCAGTTCTTC. It encodes CAPLAGGCNEQFF.

This clone has only one observation. The V gene is TRBV5-1, the J gene TRBJ2-5, with D unresolved. The germline V gene encodes CDR1 SGHRS and CDR2 YFSETQ. V lost 1 base, J lost 2 bases, and 6 bases lay in between. This CDR3 region has 13 residues. CDR3 loop: CASSLSSQETQYF. As DNA, the CDR3 is TGCGCCAGCAGCTTGAGCTCACAAGAGACCCAGTACTTC. Combining the CDR3 with reference TRBV5-1 and TRBJ2-5 gives the whole variable domain KAGVTQTPRYLIKTRGQQVTLSCSPISGHRSVSWYQQTPGQGLQFLFEYFSETQRNKGNFPGRFSGRQFSNSRSEMNVSTLELGDSALYLCASSLSSQETQYFGPGTRLLVL.

V and J are TRBV11-2 and TRBJ1-1, with D maybe TRBD1 (5 bases). There are 17 residues in the CDR3. The V gene's germline CDR1 is SGHAT and CDR2 FQNNGV. V lost 2 bases and J lost 8, with 24 bases in between. CDR3 amino acids: CASSLIPGRGGRTEAFF. The CDR3 bases are TGTGCCAGCAGCTTAATACCGGGGAGGGGTGGAAGAACCGAAGCTTTCTTT.